Listed here are 19 T cell receptor beta chains from one sample, sequenced in a study of blood T cell repertoires in COVID-19. Sequencing used immunoSEQ multiplex PCR; TCRdb keeps in-frame clones, though not all of them. The table has hundreds of thousands of clones, around 83% seen once. Sample: peripheral blood. Receptors originate from a woman aged 45 to 65 with acute or convalescent COVID-19.

There are many counts of this clone. The chain recombines TRBV9 with TRBJ1-6, with D uncertain. Germline values: CDR1 SGDLS, CDR2 YYNGEE. Trimming removed 4 bases from V and 10 bases from J, with 21 bases in between. The CDR3 spans 16 residues. The CDR3 region has the DNA TGTGCCAGCAGCCCGCAAGTTGGAGCAAATGGCTCACCCCTCCACTTT. Its protein product is CASSPQVGANGSPLHF.

The rearrangement joins TRBV18 to TRBJ2-3, with a possible D match to TRBD2 (6 bases). CDR1 and CDR2 from the germline V gene are KGHSH and LQKENI. CDR3 length equals 13 residues. The V gene lost 1 base and the J gene lost 6 bases, with 8 bases spanning the gap. CDR3 sequence (DNA): TGTGCCAGCTCACCACGTCGGGAGGATACGCAGTATTTT. It is translated as CASSPRREDTQYF.

This clone showed up just once. The chain links TRBV13 to TRBJ1-6; 7 positions agree with TRBD1. Germline V gives CDR1 PRHDT, CDR2 FYEKMQ (reference sequence). V was clipped by 5 bases and J by 4 bases; unmatched bases: 11. The length of the CDR3 is 17 residues. CDR3: CASSVNRGIGYNSPLHF. DNA for the CDR3: TGTGCCAGCAGCGTAAACAGGGGAATAGGGTATAATTCACCCCTCCACTTT. Full variable domain (rest looked up from reference TRBV13 and TRBJ1-6): AAGVIQSPRHLIKEKRETATLKCYPIPRHDTVYWYQQGPGQDPQFLISFYEKMQSDKGSIPDRFSAQQFSDYHSELNMSSLELGDSALYFCASSVNRGIGYNSPLHFGNGTRLTVT.

The chain combines TRBV11-3 with TRBJ2-7; perhaps TRBD2 as D (6 bases). The V end lost 5 bases, the J end lost 5 bases, and 16 bases lay between the germline ends. Germline CDR1 SGHNT, CDR2 YENEEA. This CDR3 has 14 amino acids. Here the CDR3 reads CASSPGRSSDEQYF. The CDR3 DNA reads as TGTGCCAGCAGCCCTGGGAGGAGCAGCGACGAGCAGTACTTC.

CDR3 sequence reads: CASSYAGVYNEQFF. The CDR3 DNA is TGTGCCAGCAGTTATGCAGGGGTCTACAATGAGCAGTTCTTC. V and J are TRBV6-5 and TRBJ2-1, with a tentative D call TRBD1 (6 bases). V was trimmed by 3 bases and J by 3 bases, leaving 9 bases between them. Germline lookup yields CDR1 MNHEY and CDR2 SVGAGI. The CDR3 has 14 amino acids.

The rearrangement links TRBV6-5 to TRBJ1-1; TRBD1 might be the D (5 bases). V was pared by 4 bases and J by 6 bases, with 21 bases between. Germline loops: CDR1 MNHEY, CDR2 SVGAGI. This CDR3 is 16 amino acids long. DNA of the CDR3: TGTGCCAGCAGTTCACGGTCAGGGTTTTTGTTCGCTGAAGCTTTCTTT. Protein: CASSSRSGFLFAEAFF.

The chain uses TRBV2 and TRBJ1-5; possibly TRBD1 for D (6 bases). This CDR3 region has 15 residues. Trimming took off 6 bases at V and 6 bases at J, with 18 bases between the two ends. Germline CDR1 is SNHLY and CDR2 is FYNNEI. CDR3 coding DNA: TGTGCCAGCAGAGGGGAGGGGGGAACTGGTCAGCCCCAGCATTTT. Translation gives CASRGEGGTGQPQHF.

The chain recombines TRBV9 with TRBJ2-3; D not certain. V lost 4 bases and J 3 bases, leaving 15 bases between the germline ends. Germline V gene sequence: CDR1 SGDLS, CDR2 YYNGEE. The CDR3 spans 15 residues. The CDR3 sequence is CASSTSYYGTDTQYF. Written as DNA, the CDR3 is TGTGCCAGCAGCACCAGTTACTACGGGACAGATACGCAGTATTTT.

CDR3 in amino acids: CASSPGTSTGELFF. The CDR3 DNA reads TGTGCCAGCAGCCCTGGGACTTCTACCGGGGAGCTGTTTTTT. This chain connects TRBV5-4 to TRBJ2-2, with a weak D call TRBD2 (6 bases). Germline V gene data show CDR1 as SGHNT and CDR2 as YYREEE (reference sequence). The CDR3 runs 14 residues. Trimming took 4 bases from V and 5 from J, leaving 12 bases between them.

Many counts were recorded for this clone. The chain links TRBV5-6 to TRBJ1-2; D is undetermined. CDR1 and CDR2 from the germline V gene are SGHDT and YYEEEE. V was clipped by 1 base and J by 7 bases, with 17 bases between them. The CDR3 contains 15 residues. Here the CDR3 reads CASSLREAPVGGYTF. The CDR3 coding sequence is TGTGCCAGCAGCTTGCGGGAGGCCCCGGTTGGTGGCTACACCTTC.

In its sample, this clone was seen many times. This rearrangement joins TRBV5-1 to TRBJ2-5; TRBD1 matches at 7 bases. The CDR3 runs 15 residues. CDR1 and CDR2 from the germline V gene are SGHRS and YFSETQ. J was trimmed by 2 bases and V by 4 bases; bases with no gene match: 8. For the CDR3, the DNA is TGCGCCAGCAGCCGGCGGACAGGACTTCAAGAGACCCAGTACTTC. Encoded protein: CASSRRTGLQETQYF.

The chain has TRBV15 and TRBJ2-7; possible D gene TRBD1, 5 bases. V was trimmed by 5 bases and J by 0 bases, leaving 17 bases between them. The length of the CDR3 is 16 residues. Per the germline V gene, CDR1 is LNHNV and CDR2 is YYDKDF (reference sequence). CDR3 loop: CATSGHPQASSYEQYF. In DNA, the CDR3 is TGTGCCACCAGCGGACACCCTCAGGCGAGCTCCTACGAGCAGTACTTC.

The gene calls are TRBV30 and TRBJ2-7; 11 bases fit TRBD1. This CDR3 has 14 residues. CDR1 and CDR2 (germline): GTSNPN, SVGIG (reference sequence). Trimming at V came to 2 bases and at J to 3 bases, leaving 3 bases not matched to a gene. This CDR3 is CAWSTGTGGYEQYF. CDR3 bases: TGTGCCTGGAGTACCGGGACAGGGGGCTACGAGCAGTACTTC.

V usage is TRBV9 and J usage is TRBJ1-1; 9 nucleotides line up with TRBD1. CDR3 size: 16 residues. The trim removed 3 bases at V and 3 bases at J, leaving 9 bases unmatched. Germline assignment: CDR1 SGDLS and CDR2 YYNGEE. The CDR3 protein is CASSARTGVRDTEAFF. CDR3 nucleotide sequence: TGTGCCAGCAGCGCGCGGACAGGGGTACGGGACACTGAAGCTTTCTTT.

This clone is a singleton in its sample. The V gene is TRBV4-1, the J gene TRBJ1-1; TRBD1 matches at 7 bases. The CDR3 runs 14 residues. Trimming at V came to 0 bases and at J to 6 bases, leaving 4 bases not matched to a gene. Germline lookup yields CDR1 MGHRA and CDR2 YSYEKL. In DNA form, the CDR3 reads TGCGCCAGCAGCCAAGAAGGGGGCGCGTCTGAAGCTTTCTTT. It encodes CASSQEGGASEAFF.

The gene calls are TRBV6-6 and TRBJ2-3; 10 nucleotides line up with TRBD2. The germline gives CDR1 MNHNY, CDR2 SVGAGI (reference sequence). The CDR3 length is 16 residues. V lost 6 bases, J lost 1 base, and 7 bases stayed unmatched. The CDR3 here is CASSYYGTSGTDTQYF. The CDR3 region has the DNA TGTGCCAGCAGCTATTACGGGACTAGCGGCACAGATACGCAGTATTTT.

The J gene is TRBJ2-3, the V gene TRBV7-2; 8 bases are a match to TRBD2. Germline V gene sequence: CDR1 SGHTA, CDR2 FQGNSA. The CDR3 sequence is 16 residues long. V trimming: 3 bases; J trimming: 1 base; junction bases outside the gene matches: 6. Here the CDR3 DNA reads TGTGCCAGCAGCTTCAAAAGCGGGAGAGGCACAGATACGCAGTATTTT. Amino acid sequence: CASSFKSGRGTDTQYF.

This chain joins TRBV15 and TRBJ2-3, with unresolved D. The CDR3 has 14 residues. Germline loops: CDR1 LNHNV, CDR2 YYDKDF (reference sequence). Trimming cost V 3 bases and J 0 bases, with 7 bases left between them. The CDR3 nucleotides are TGTGCCACCAGCAGGCTCCGGAGCACAGATACGCAGTATTTT. It is translated as CATSRLRSTDTQYF.

V is TRBV20-1 and J is TRBJ1-1; 9 bases are a match to TRBD1. Germline trimming cut 5 bases from V and 6 bases from J; bases unmatched to any gene: 1. CDR1 is DFQATT and CDR2 is SNEGSKA in the germline V gene (reference sequence). The CDR3 totals 11 residues. The CDR3 spells CSAHRGPEAFF. In DNA, the CDR3 is TGCAGTGCTCACAGGGGGCCTGAAGCTTTCTTT.